This T cell receptor (beta chain) was observed in a study of blood T cells in healthy people across ages. This clonotype was recorded many times. A second PCR of about 7 to 12 cycles used a sample-barcoded 5' primer and a J-beta primer mix. MiXCR, applied by TCRdb to the 5' RACE reads, yields one record per CDR3 protein. Of about 1.7 million distinct CDR3 sequences detected, 28% appear once; the ten largest clones hold 7.7%. The germline gives CDR1 SGDLS, CDR2 YYNGEE. J lost 2 bases, V lost 4 bases, and 5 bases had no gene match. This CDR3 has 14 residues. The receptor comes from a woman in her 30s in good health. Sequencing was carried out using blood. This chain uses TRBV9 with TRBJ2-7; 8 positions agree with TRBD2. CDR3 sequence reads: CASSPRAGAYEQYF. DNA of the CDR3: TGTGCCAGCAGCCCTCGAGCGGGAGCCTACGAGCAGTACTTC. The variable domain in full, with the rest retrieved from reference TRBV9 and TRBJ2-7, is DSGVTQTPKHLITATGQRVTLRCSPRSGDLSVYWYQQSLDQGLQFLIQYYNGEERAKGNILERFSAQQFPDLHSELNLSSLELGDSALYFCASSPRAGAYEQYFGPGTRLTVT.